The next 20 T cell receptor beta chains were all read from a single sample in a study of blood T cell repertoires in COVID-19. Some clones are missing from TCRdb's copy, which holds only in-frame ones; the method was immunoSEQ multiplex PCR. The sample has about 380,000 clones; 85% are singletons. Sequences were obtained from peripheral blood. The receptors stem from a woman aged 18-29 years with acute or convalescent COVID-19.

The CDR3 sequence is CASTTSQVSDTQYF. CDR3 DNA: TGTGCCAGCACCACGTCGCAGGTTTCAGATACGCAGTATTTT. V and J are TRBV5-4 and TRBJ2-3; D not certain. The length of the CDR3 is 14 residues. Trimming stripped 6 bases from V and 4 bases from J, with 15 bases between. Germline CDR1 reads SGHNT; CDR2 reads YYREEE (reference sequence).

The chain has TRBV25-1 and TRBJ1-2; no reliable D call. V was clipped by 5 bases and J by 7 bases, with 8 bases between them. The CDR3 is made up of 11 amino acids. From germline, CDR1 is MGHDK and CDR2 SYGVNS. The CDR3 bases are TGTGCCAGCAGTTACAGTTTTGGCTACACCTTC. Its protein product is CASSYSFGYTF.

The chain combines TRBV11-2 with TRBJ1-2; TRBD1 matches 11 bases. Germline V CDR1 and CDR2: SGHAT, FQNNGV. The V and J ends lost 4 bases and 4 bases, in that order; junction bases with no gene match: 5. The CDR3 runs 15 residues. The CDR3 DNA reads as TGTGCCAGCAGCTCGGACAGGGGGCTCGGCTATGGCTACACCTTC. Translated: CASSSDRGLGYGYTF.

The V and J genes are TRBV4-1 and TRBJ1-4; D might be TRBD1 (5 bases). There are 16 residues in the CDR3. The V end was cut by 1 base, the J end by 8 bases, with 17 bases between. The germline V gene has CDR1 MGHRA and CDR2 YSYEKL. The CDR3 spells CASSQAGGFGSEKLFF. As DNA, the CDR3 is TGCGCCAGCAGCCAAGCGGGGGGGTTTGGAAGCGAAAAACTGTTTTTT.

In DNA, the CDR3 is TGTGCCAGCAGTTACCTGGACAGTGAGAGCAATCAGCCCCAGCATTTT. Its translation is CASSYLDSESNQPQHF. This chain links TRBV6-6 with TRBJ1-5, with D tentatively TRBD1 (6 bases). In germline, CDR1 is MNHNY, CDR2 SVGAGI (reference sequence). V was clipped by 2 bases and J by 1 base, with 12 bases between them. This CDR3 has 16 amino acids.

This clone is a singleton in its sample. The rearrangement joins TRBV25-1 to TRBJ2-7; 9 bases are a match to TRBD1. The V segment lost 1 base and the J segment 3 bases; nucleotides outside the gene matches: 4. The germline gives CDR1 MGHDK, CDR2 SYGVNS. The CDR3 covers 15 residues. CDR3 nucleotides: TGTGCCAGCAGTGAATTGGGGGACAGGGTCTACGAGCAGTACTTC. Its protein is CASSELGDRVYEQYF.

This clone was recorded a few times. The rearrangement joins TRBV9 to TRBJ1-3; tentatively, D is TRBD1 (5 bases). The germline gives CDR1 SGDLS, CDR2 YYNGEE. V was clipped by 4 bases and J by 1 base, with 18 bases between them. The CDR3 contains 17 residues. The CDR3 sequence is CASSQGAGRNSGNTIYF. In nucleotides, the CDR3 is TGTGCCAGCAGCCAGGGTGCAGGGAGGAATTCTGGAAACACCATATATTTT.

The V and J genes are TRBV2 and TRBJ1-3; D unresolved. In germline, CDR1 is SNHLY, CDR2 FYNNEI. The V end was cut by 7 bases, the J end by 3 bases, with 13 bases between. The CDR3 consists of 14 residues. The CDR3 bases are TGTGCCAGCAAAGAGGGAGGTCGTGGAAACACCATATATTTT. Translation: CASKEGGRGNTIYF. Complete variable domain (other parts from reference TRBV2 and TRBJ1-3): EPEVTQTPSHQVTQMGQEVILRCVPISNHLYFYWYRQILGQKVEFLVSFYNNEISEKSEIFDDQFSVERPDGSNFTLKIRSTKLEDSAMYFCASKEGGRGNTIYFGEGSWLTVV.

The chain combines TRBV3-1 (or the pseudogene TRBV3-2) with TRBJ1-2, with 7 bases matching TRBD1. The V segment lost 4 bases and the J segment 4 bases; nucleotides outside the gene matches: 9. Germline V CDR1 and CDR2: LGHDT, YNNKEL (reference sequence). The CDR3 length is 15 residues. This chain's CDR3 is CASSPGPTGPYGYTF. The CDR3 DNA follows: TGTGCCAGCAGCCCCGGCCCGACAGGGCCCTATGGCTACACCTTC.

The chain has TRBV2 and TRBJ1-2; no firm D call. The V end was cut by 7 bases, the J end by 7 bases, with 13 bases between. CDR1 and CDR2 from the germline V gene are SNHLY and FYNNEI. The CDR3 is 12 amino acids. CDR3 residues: CASNQILGGYTF. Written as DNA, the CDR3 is TGTGCCAGCAACCAAATACTAGGTGGCTACACCTTC.

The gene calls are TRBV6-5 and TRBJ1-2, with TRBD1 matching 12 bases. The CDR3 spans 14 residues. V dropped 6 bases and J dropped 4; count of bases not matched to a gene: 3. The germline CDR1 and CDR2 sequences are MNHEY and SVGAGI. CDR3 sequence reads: CASRGQGASYGYTF. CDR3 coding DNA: TGTGCCAGCAGGGGACAGGGGGCCAGCTATGGCTACACCTTC.

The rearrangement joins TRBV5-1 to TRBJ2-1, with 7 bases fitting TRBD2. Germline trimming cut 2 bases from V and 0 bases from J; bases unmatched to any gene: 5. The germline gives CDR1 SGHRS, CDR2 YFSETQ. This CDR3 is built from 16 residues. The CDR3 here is CASSFWTGGSYNEQFF. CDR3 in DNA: TGCGCCAGCAGCTTCTGGACGGGGGGCTCCTACAATGAGCAGTTCTTC.

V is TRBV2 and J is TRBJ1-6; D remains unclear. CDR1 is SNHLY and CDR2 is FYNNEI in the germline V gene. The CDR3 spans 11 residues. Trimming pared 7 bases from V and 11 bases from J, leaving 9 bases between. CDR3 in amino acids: CASTTGAPLHF. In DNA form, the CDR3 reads TGTGCCAGCACCACCGGTGCACCCCTCCACTTT.

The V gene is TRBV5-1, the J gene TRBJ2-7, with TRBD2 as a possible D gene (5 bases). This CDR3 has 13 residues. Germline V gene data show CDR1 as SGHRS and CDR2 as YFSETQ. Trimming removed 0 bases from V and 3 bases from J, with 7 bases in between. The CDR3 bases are TGCGCCAGCAGCTTGGGGGAGATCTACGAGCAGTACTTC. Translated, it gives CASSLGEIYEQYF.

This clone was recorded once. The CDR3 nucleotides are TGCGCCAGCAGAGAGGGGGACTCCTACAATGAGCAGTTCTTC. Translation: CASREGDSYNEQFF. The rearrangement uses TRBV5-1 and TRBJ2-1, with D possibly being TRBD1 (6 bases). The CDR3 length is 14 residues. Between the trimmed V and J ends, which lost 5 bases and 0 bases, there was a span of 9 bases. Germline lookup yields CDR1 SGHRS and CDR2 YFSETQ. The full variable domain, rest sourced from reference TRBV5-1 and TRBJ2-1, is KAGVTQTPRYLIKTRGQQVTLSCSPISGHRSVSWYQQTPGQGLQFLFEYFSETQRNKGNFPGRFSGRQFSNSRSEMNVSTLELGDSALYLCASREGDSYNEQFFGPGTRLTVL.

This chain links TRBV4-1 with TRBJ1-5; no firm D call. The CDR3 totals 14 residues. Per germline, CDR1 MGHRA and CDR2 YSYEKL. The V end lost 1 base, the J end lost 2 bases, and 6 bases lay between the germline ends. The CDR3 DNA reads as TGCGCCAGCAGCCAAGTCGCAGGCAATCAGCCCCAGCATTTT. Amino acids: CASSQVAGNQPQHF.

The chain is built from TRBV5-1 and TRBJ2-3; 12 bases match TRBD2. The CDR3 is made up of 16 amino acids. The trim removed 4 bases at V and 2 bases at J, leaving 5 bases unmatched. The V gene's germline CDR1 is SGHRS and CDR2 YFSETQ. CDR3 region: CASSLTSGGSTDTQYF. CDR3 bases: TGCGCCAGCAGCCTTACTAGCGGGGGGTCCACAGATACGCAGTATTTT.

CDR3 in amino acids: CASGQTRNTGELFF. The CDR3 DNA reads as TGTGCCAGCGGACAGACGCGGAACACCGGGGAGCTGTTTTTT. The chain uses TRBV5-6 and TRBJ2-2, with a weak D call TRBD1 (6 bases). The CDR3 runs to 14 residues. With 7 bases removed from V and 1 base from J, the gap between germline ends came to 11 bases. Germline values: CDR1 SGHDT, CDR2 YYEEEE.

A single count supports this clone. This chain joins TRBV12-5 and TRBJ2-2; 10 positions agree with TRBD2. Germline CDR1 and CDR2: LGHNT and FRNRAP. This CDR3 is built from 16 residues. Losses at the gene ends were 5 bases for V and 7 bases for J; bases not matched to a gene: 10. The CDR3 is CASGPPLAGVSGELFF. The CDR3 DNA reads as TGTGCTAGTGGTCCCCCCCTAGCGGGAGTTAGCGGGGAGCTGTTTTTT.

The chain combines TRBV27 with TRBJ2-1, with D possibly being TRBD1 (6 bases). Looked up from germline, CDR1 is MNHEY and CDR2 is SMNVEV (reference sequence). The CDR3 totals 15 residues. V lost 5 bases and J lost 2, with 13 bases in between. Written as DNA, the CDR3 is TGTGCCAGCAGTCCGAACAGGGACCCCTACAATGAGCAGTTCTTC. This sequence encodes CASSPNRDPYNEQFF.